Included here is one T cell receptor (beta chain) sequence, with context. The V segment lost 10 bases and the J segment 1 base; nucleotides outside the gene matches: 6. CDR3 length: 14 residues. The germline gives CDR1 MDHEN, CDR2 SYDVKM. In the authors' workflow: Scientists estimated how many nucleated cells there were by amplifying reference gene primers. The assay was immunoSEQ multiplex PCR, and TCRdb's table has in-frame clones only and misses some. V and J calls and clone size are copied from that table; D and trimming were computed from the DNA. The sample consists of 150,000 to 200,000 clones, 75% to 90% of them appearing once. These data come from a study of blood T cell repertoires in COVID-19.

This TCR was recovered from a woman between 35 and 50 years old with acute or convalescent COVID-19. The chain has TRBV28 and TRBJ2-3; 9 nucleotides match TRBD2. Sequenced input: peripheral blood. The CDR3 DNA follows: TGTGCCACTTCAGTAGCGGGAGGCACAGATACGCAGTATTTT. Its protein is CATSVAGGTDTQYF.